This entry lists 10 T cell receptor beta chains sequenced from one sample in a study of shared clonotypes between healthy human individuals. The protocol was immunoSEQ multiplex PCR, while the TCRdb copy is restricted to in-frame clones and leaves out a portion. The sample lists about 92,000 clones, 60% to 70% occurring once. Sample: memory CD8+ T cells sorted from blood. Subset specified: CD45RO+ cells pooled with CCR7-negative TemRA cells. Receptor source: a man aged 25-40 years in good health.

CDR3: CAIRDPGSPYNEQFF. CDR3 sequence (DNA): TGTGCCATCAGGGACCCCGGGTCGCCCTACAATGAGCAGTTCTTC. The V and J genes are TRBV10-3 and TRBJ2-1, with D unresolved. Per the germline V gene, CDR1 is ENHRY and CDR2 is SYGVKD. The CDR3 sequence is 15 residues long. Trimming cost V 6 bases and J 2 bases, with 14 bases left between them.

Only one count was recorded for this clone. The chain joins TRBV5-1 to TRBJ2-7; D is uncertain. The V end was cut by 7 bases, the J end by 3 bases, with 11 bases between. This CDR3 region has 12 residues. Germline loops: CDR1 SGHRS, CDR2 YFSETQ. CDR3 coding DNA: TGCGCCAGCTCCGAGAAGTTCTACGAGCAGTACTTC. It codes for CASSEKFYEQYF.

This clone showed up just a few times. The V and J genes are TRBV11-2 and TRBJ1-5; possibly TRBD1 for D (5 bases). Germline CDR1 reads SGHAT; CDR2 reads FQNNGV. The CDR3 runs to 15 residues. Trimming removed 0 bases from V and 6 bases from J, with 12 bases in between. The DNA of the CDR3 is TGTGCCAGCAGCTTAGATTTTGGGGCCGCTCAGCCCCAGCATTTT. Encoded protein: CASSLDFGAAQPQHF.

This clone was counted ten times or more. This chain links TRBV28 with TRBJ1-2, with a weak D call TRBD1 (5 bases). This CDR3 has 14 residues. Germline CDR1 is MDHEN and CDR2 is SYDVKM. V shed 2 bases and J shed 3 bases, with 10 bases lying between them. CDR3 coding DNA: TGTGCCAGCAGTTTACGGGGGGAAGACTATGGCTACACCTTC. Amino acids: CASSLRGEDYGYTF.

Only one count was recorded for this clone. This rearrangement joins TRBV5-4 to TRBJ2-5; weak D call: TRBD1 (5 bases). CDR1 SGHNT and CDR2 YYREEE come from the germline V gene (reference sequence). The CDR3 consists of 14 residues. With 0 bases removed from V and 4 bases from J, the gap between germline ends came to 10 bases. CDR3 nucleotide sequence: TGTGCCAGCAGCTTGGAGGGGTCGGGAGAGACCCAGTACTTC. Protein: CASSLEGSGETQYF.

The rearrangement joins TRBV11-3 to TRBJ2-2; 8 bases match TRBD1. The CDR3 length is 16 residues. Germline CDR1 SGHNT, CDR2 YENEEA. J gave up 1 base and V 4 bases, and 5 bases lay outside the gene matches. This CDR3 reads CASSWTGFVNTGELFF. CDR3 sequence (DNA): TGTGCCAGCAGCTGGACAGGGTTTGTGAACACCGGGGAGCTGTTTTTT.

The chain uses TRBV11-2 and TRBJ2-7, with no clear D. Trimming pared 1 base from V and 1 base from J, leaving 5 bases between. This CDR3 has 13 amino acids. Germline values: CDR1 SGHAT, CDR2 FQNNGV. CDR3 protein: CASSLGFSYEQYF. The CDR3 coding sequence is TGTGCCAGCAGCTTAGGATTTTCCTACGAGCAGTACTTC. The full variable domain, with the rest looked up from reference TRBV11-2 and TRBJ2-7, is EAGVAQSPRYKIIEKRQSVAFWCNPISGHATLYWYQQILGQGPKLLIQFQNNGVVDDSQLPKDRFSAERLKGVDSTLKIQPAKLEDSAVYLCASSLGFSYEQYFGPGTRLTVT.

V and J are TRBV13 and TRBJ2-1; 12 positions match TRBD2. J lost 8 bases, V lost 6 bases, and 14 bases had no gene match. The CDR3 runs 17 residues. Germline-derived CDR1 and CDR2 are PRHDT and FYEKMQ (reference sequence). The chain's CDR3 is CASRLLLAGGAVDEQFF. DNA for the CDR3: TGTGCCAGCAGACTCCTCCTAGCGGGAGGGGCGGTCGATGAGCAGTTCTTC.

This chain joins TRBV5-1 and TRBJ2-1; unclear D gene. This CDR3 is 11 amino acids long. Germline V CDR1 and CDR2: SGHRS, YFSETQ. The V gene lost 3 bases and the J gene lost 6 bases, with 4 bases spanning the gap. The CDR3 sequence is CASSYSNEQFF. CDR3 coding DNA: TGCGCCAGCAGCTATTCCAATGAGCAGTTCTTC.

This rearrangement joins TRBV25-1 to TRBJ2-1; unclear D gene. The CDR3 is 17 residues long. Looked up from germline, CDR1 is MGHDK and CDR2 is SYGVNS. With 1 base removed from V and 3 bases from J, the gap between germline ends came to 16 bases. CDR3 bases: TGTGCCAGCAGTGAATCAATAGAAAGCTTATTCTACAATGAGCAGTTCTTC. This sequence encodes CASSESIESLFYNEQFF.